One sample yielded the 17 T cell receptor beta chains listed below, sequenced in a study of T cells expressing NK-cell markers. TCRdb re-called the 5' RACE reads; every CDR3 protein appears as one record, without DNA. In all, the sample yields approximately 420,000 distinct CDR3 sequences. Material: blood T cells: a sorted CD56 or NKG2C T cell subset, CD4+ or CD8+ T cells, or bulk PBMC T cells (not recorded which). The source of these receptors is a woman aged 50 to 65 in good health.

V and J are TRBV11-2 and TRBJ2-7; TCRdb lists TRBD2, though no DNA is available to test this call. CDR1 is SGHAT, CDR2 FQNNGV, per germline. The CDR3 contains 15 residues. The CDR3 here is CASSLTRGVADEQYF.

J is TRBJ2-7 and V is TRBV7-2; TCRdb returns TRBD1, unconfirmable since there is no DNA. The CDR3 loop spans 16 amino acids. Germline V gives CDR1 SGHTA, CDR2 FQGNSA. The CDR3 is CASSRSWTGSLGEQYF.

J is TRBJ2-5 and V is TRBV24-1; TCRdb outputs TRBD2, but without DNA this stays unchecked. Per the germline V gene, CDR1 is KGHDR and CDR2 is SFDVKD. This CDR3 contains 13 residues. The CDR3: CATRGLATETQYF.

V and J are TRBV6-6 and TRBJ2-7. Germline values: CDR1 MNHNY, CDR2 SVGAGI (reference sequence). The CDR3 totals 12 residues. CDR3 residues: CASSYTYYEQYF.

The chain couples TRBV5-1 to TRBJ2-2; the D gene TCRdb calls, TRBD1, cannot be checked with no DNA. Germline V gene sequence: CDR1 SGHRS, CDR2 YFSETQ. This CDR3 has 15 residues. CDR3 in amino acids: CASSARQESTGELFF.

V and J are TRBV19 and TRBJ2-2; TCRdb proposes TRBD1, but this gene call is untestable without DNA. Germline loops: CDR1 LNHDA, CDR2 SQIVND (reference sequence). This CDR3 spans 15 amino acids. CDR3 region: CASKAGTAVTGELFF.

The chain combines TRBV6-6 with TRBJ2-3. Germline CDR1 reads MNHNY; CDR2 reads SVGAGI (reference sequence). CDR3 length: 12 amino acids. CDR3: CASSYDQDTQYF.

The V call is TRBV12-3 or TRBV12-4, the J call TRBJ2-3; the D gene TCRdb calls, TRBD2, cannot be checked with no DNA. This CDR3 is 15 amino acids long. CDR3 region: CASMAIAAGGDTQYF.

The chain carries TRBV4-1 and TRBJ2-2. From germline, CDR1 is MGHRA and CDR2 YSYEKL. CDR3 length: 16 residues. CDR3 in amino acids: CASSQGWTSSTGELFF.

The CDR3 loop is CASGGRRVLDTGELFF. This chain joins TRBV27 and TRBJ2-2; the TRBD1 assignment by TCRdb is unverifiable without DNA. The germline CDR1 and CDR2 sequences are MNHEY and SMNVEV (reference sequence). This CDR3 is built from 16 residues.

This sequence joins TRBV19 and TRBJ2-3; TCRdb picks TRBD2, but there is no DNA to check that call. This CDR3 comprises 13 residues. Per germline, CDR1 LNHDA and CDR2 SQIVND (reference sequence). The chain's CDR3 is CASTGPRGDTQYF.

V usage is TRBV28 and J usage is TRBJ2-5; the D gene TCRdb calls, TRBD1, cannot be checked with no DNA. The germline gives CDR1 MDHEN, CDR2 SYDVKM. This CDR3 is 15 amino acids long. CDR3 amino acids: CASSSVPPWGETQYF.

This rearrangement joins TRBV5-1 to TRBJ2-7; TCRdb's assignment of TRBD2 cannot be checked, as there is no DNA. The germline gives CDR1 SGHRS, CDR2 YFSETQ. The CDR3 is 17 amino acids. CDR3: CASSTGGRAGGNYEQYF.

The V and J genes are TRBV5-6 and TRBJ1-6. In germline, CDR1 is SGHDT, CDR2 YYEEEE. The CDR3 is made up of 18 amino acids. The CDR3 sequence is CASSSYFSPIRYDSPLHF.

CDR3: CASSGRQNTEAFF. V is TRBV5-1 and J is TRBJ1-1. Germline-derived CDR1 and CDR2 are SGHRS and YFSETQ. CDR3 length equals 13 residues.

V is TRBV7-8 and J is TRBJ2-1; checking the TCRdb D call of TRBD1 is not possible without DNA. The CDR3 totals 15 residues. CDR1 is SGHVS, CDR2 FQNEAQ, per germline. The CDR3 sequence: CASSLTRQRTNEQFF.

The CDR3 loop reads CASSRDQLQETQYF. This chain links TRBV12-3 or TRBV12-4 with TRBJ2-5; lacking DNA, the TRBD1 call made by TCRdb goes unchecked. The CDR3 runs to 14 residues.